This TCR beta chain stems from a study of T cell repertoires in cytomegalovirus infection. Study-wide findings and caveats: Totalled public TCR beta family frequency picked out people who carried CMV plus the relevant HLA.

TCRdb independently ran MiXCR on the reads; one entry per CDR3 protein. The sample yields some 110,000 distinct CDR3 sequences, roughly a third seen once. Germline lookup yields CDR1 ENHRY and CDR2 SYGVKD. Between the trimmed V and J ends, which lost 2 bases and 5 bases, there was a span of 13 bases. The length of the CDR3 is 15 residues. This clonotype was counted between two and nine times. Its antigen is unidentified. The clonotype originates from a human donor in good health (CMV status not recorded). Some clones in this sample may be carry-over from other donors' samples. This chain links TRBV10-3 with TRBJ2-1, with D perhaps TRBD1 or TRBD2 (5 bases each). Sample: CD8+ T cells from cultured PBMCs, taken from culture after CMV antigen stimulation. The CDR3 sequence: CAISEGREFHNEQFF. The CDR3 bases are TGTGCCATCAGTGAGGGCAGGGAGTTCCACAATGAGCAGTTCTTC.